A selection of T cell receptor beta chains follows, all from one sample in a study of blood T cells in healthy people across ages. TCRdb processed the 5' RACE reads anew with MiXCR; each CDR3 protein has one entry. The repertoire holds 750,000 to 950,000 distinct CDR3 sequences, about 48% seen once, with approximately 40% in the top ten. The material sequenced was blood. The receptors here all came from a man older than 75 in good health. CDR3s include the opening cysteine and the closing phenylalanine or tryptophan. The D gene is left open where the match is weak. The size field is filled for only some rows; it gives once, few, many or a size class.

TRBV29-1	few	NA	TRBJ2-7	TGCAGCGTTGAGGTAGCGGCTTCCTACGAGCAGTACTTC	CSVEVAASYEQYF
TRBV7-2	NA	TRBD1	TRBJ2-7	TGTGCCAGCAGCTCTAATCGGGACAGTACCTCCTACGAGCAGTACTTC	CASSSNRDSTSYEQYF
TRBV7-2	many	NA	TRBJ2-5	TGCGCCAGCAGCTCGTCAGAGACCCAGTACTTC	CASSSSETQYF
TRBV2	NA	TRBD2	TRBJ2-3	TGTGCCACCAAACCTCTAGCGGGAGGGCCGGGATACGCGTATTTT	CATKPLAGGPGYAYF
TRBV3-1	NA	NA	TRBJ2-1	TGTGCCAGCAGCCAGGGGCTAGATCCCTACAATGAGCAGTTCTTC	CASSQGLDPYNEQFF
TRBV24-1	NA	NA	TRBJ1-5	TGTGCCACCAGTGGTCCCGGGACGCAGAATCAGCCCCAGCATTTT	CATSGPGTQNQPQHF
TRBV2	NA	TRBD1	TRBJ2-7	TGTGCCAGCAGGCCCGATACATGGACAGGACTCCCAACTCGGGACTACGAGCAGTACTTC	CASRPDTWTGLPTRDYEQYF
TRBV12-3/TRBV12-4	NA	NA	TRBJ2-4	TGTGCCAGCAGTTACAGGGACCTTAATCCCAAAAACATTCAGTACTTC	CASSYRDLNPKNIQYF
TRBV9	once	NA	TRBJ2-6	TGTGCCAGCAGCGTGTCCAGGGGTCTCTCTGGGGCCAACGTCCTGACTTTC	CASSVSRGLSGANVLTF
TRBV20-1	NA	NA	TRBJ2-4	TGCAGTGCTAGAGCCCCCCAGCCCAAAAACATTCAGTACTTC	CSARAPQPKNIQYF
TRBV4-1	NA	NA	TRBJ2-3	TGCGCCAGCAGCCAAGATAGGGGGGACGACGCGTATTTT	CASSQDRGDDAYF
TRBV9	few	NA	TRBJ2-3	TGTGCCAGCAGCGTAGATATAGGAATCACAGATACGCGGTATTTT	CASSVDIGITDTRYF
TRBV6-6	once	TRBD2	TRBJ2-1	TGTGCCAGCAGTTACGGGACTAGCGGGAGAGTATACAATGAGCAGTTCTTC	CASSYGTSGRVYNEQFF
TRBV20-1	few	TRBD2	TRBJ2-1	TGCAGTGCTAGAGACGGCGGGAGGGGTCCCTACAATGAGCAGTTCTTC	CSARDGGRGPYNEQFF
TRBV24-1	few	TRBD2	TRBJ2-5	TGTGCCACCAGTGACCCGGGGGTAGCGGGAGATGATGAGCAGTACTTC	CATSDPGVAGDDEQYF
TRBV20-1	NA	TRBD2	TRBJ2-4	TGCAGTGCTAGGTGGCTAGCGGCAGCCAAAAACATTCAGTACTTC	CSARWLAAAKNIQYF
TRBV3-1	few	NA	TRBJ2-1	TGTGCCAGCAGCCAAGCGGTGACAGGGACTAACTCGTTCTTC	CASSQAVTGTNSFF
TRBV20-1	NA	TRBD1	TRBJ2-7	TGCAGTGCTGGAGACAGGGGGCGGCTTAGCTACGAGCAGTACTTC	CSAGDRGRLSYEQYF
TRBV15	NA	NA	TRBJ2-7	TGTGCCACCAGCAGAGGAGGCGGAACCTACGAGCAGTACTTC	CATSRGGGTYEQYF
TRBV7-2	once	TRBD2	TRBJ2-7	TGTGCCAGCAGCCGCCAACCAGCGACTAGCGGTCCCTACGAGCAGTACTTC	CASSRQPATSGPYEQYF
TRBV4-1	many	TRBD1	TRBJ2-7	TGCGCCAGCAGCCCTGGGACAGGATTCTACGAGCAGTACTTC	CASSPGTGFYEQYF
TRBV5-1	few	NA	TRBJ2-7	TGCGCCAGCGCGGCGGAGGCTAGCTCCTACGAGCAGTACTTC	CASAAEASSYEQYF
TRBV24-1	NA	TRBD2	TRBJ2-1	TGTGCCACCAGTGATTTGTCGTCGGGAGGGAGGAATGAGCAGTTCTTC	CATSDLSSGGRNEQFF
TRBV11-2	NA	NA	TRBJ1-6	TGTGCCAGCAGCTTTGGGAAGTCACCCCTCCACTTT	CASSFGKSPLHF
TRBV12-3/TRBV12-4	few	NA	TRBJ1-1	TGTGCCAGCAGCGCTCGAGGGTTCGGCATCACTGAAGCTTTCTTT	CASSARGFGITEAFF
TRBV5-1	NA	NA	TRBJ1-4	TGCGCCAGCAGCTTCGGAGACGGTCAGGAAAAACTGTTTTTT	CASSFGDGQEKLFF
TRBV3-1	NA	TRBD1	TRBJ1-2	TGTGCCAGCAGCCAAGGACAGGGCCCTAACTATGGCTACACCTTC	CASSQGQGPNYGYTF
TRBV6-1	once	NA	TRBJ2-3	TGTGCCAGCAGTGAGGGAGTGTTCAGATACGCGTATTTT	CASSEGVFRYAYF
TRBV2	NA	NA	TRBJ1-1	TGTGCCAGCACGGCAGGGAGGGACACTGAAGCTTTCTTT	CASTAGRDTEAFF
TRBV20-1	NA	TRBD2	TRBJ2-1	TGCAGTGCAAGACTACCGGGACTAGTCTCCTACAATGAGCAGTTCTTC	CSARLPGLVSYNEQFF
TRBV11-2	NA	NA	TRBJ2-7	TGTGCCAGCGCCCCAGCCAGCCGACAGTACTTC	CASAPASRQYF
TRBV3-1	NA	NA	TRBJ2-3	TGTGCCAGCAGCCAGGGAAGTCTTCCCCCAGATACGCAGTATTTT	CASSQGSLPPDTQYF
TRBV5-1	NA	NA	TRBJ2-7	TGCGCCAGCAGCCTCCGGGACGGAGACTACGAGCAGTACTTC	CASSLRDGDYEQYF
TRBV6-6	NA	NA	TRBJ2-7	TGTGCCAGCAGAGCAGCAGGAGCTTCCTACGAGCAGTACTTC	CASRAAGASYEQYF
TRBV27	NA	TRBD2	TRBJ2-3	TGTGCCAGCAGTGGGCTAGCGGGAGGTGGGAGATACGCGTATTTT	CASSGLAGGGRYAYF
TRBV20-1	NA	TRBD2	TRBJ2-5	TGCAGTGCTAGTTTTACTAGCGGAGACCAAGAGACCCAGTACTTC	CSASFTSGDQETQYF
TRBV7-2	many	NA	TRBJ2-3	TGTGCCAGCAGCTTACAGGTGGGCACAGATACGCAGTATTTT	CASSLQVGTDTQYF
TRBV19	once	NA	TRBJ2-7	TGTGCCAGTAGTAATCACCCCTACGAGCAGTACTTC	CASSNHPYEQYF
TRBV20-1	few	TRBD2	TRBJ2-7	TGCAGTGCCATTAGCGGGAGTGAATACGAGCAGTACTTC	CSAISGSEYEQYF
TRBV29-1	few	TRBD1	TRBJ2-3	TGCAGCGCTAGGGACCGGGACAGATACGCGTATTTT	CSARDRDRYAYF
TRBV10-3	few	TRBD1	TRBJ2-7	TGTGCCATCAGTCTGGACAGGGACTACGAGCAGTACTTC	CAISLDRDYEQYF
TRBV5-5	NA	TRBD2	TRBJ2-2	TGTGCCAGCAGCCTAGGACTAGCGGGACCCGGGGAGCTGTTTTTT	CASSLGLAGPGELFF
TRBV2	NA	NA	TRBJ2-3	TGTGCCAGCATCAGGGGCTTCGAGAGCACAGATACGCGGTATTTT	CASIRGFESTDTRYF
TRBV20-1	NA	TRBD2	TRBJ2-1	TGCAGTGCCGGGACTAGGATCAATGAGCAGTTCTTC	CSAGTRINEQFF
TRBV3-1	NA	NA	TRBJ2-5	TGTGCCAGCATCTCGAGGGTCGGAGAGACCCAGTACTTC	CASISRVGETQYF
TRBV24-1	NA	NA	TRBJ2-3	TGTGCCACCAGTGATTCCGTACTAGTTAGGGAGGATACGCAGTATTTT	CATSDSVLVREDTQYF
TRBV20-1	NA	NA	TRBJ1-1	TGCAGTACCATCTATCTGAACACTGAAGCTTTCTTT	CSTIYLNTEAFF
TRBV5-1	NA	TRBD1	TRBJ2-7	TGCGCCAGCAGCCCGACAGGGGGCCCCGAGCAGTACTTC	CASSPTGGPEQYF